This T cell receptor beta chain stems from a study of cytomegalovirus exposure and HLA in healthy donors. Sequencing used immunoSEQ multiplex PCR; TCRdb keeps in-frame clones, though not all of them. The sample includes about 110,000 clones, approximately 87% of them seen just once. Points from the study as a whole: The classifier was said to identify cytomegalovirus status with high specificity and sensitivity. Specificity of a few CMV-associated chains for CMV antigens was verified in vitro. Most TCR sequences were uncommon, yet certain public TCRs appeared in many donors.

Donors came from a validation cohort of fewer than 150 subjects, distinct from the first 666-subject cohort. This CDR3 comprises 19 residues. This clone was recorded once. What it binds is not known. The chain is built from TRBV12-1 and TRBJ2-2; the tabulated D call, TRBD2, remains unverified against the DNA. TRBV12-1 is a listed pseudogene. The TCR was taken from a woman between 25 and 40 years old in good health and CMV-seropositive. Sequenced sample: PBMCs. This CDR3 reads CASSSLKSDYTTNTGELFF. For the CDR3, the DNA is TGTGCCAGCAGCTCACTTAAAAGTGACTATACAACGAACACCGGGGAGCTGTTTTTT.